The 23 T cell receptor beta chains given below trace back to one sample, sequenced in a study of siplizumab effects on memory and regulatory T cells. TCRdb's table, derived via immunoSEQ multiplex PCR, lists solely in-frame clones and lacks some. The table has 100,000 or so clones, nearly 95% seen once. The sample taken for sequencing was non-Treg CD4+ T cells sorted from blood. Source of these receptors: a human donor in good health.

The V and J genes are TRBV7-2 and TRBJ1-2; perhaps TRBD1 as D (5 bases). CDR3 length equals 15 residues. Germline loops: CDR1 SGHTA, CDR2 FQGNSA. The V end was cut by 4 bases, the J end by 4 bases, with 16 bases between. CDR3 coding DNA: TGTGCCAGCAGCTCCCTGGGGGAGGGCGTCTATGGCTACACCTTC. This gives the protein CASSSLGEGVYGYTF.

The chain links TRBV6-1 to TRBJ1-2; D is ambiguous. V dropped 1 base and J dropped 5 bases, with 17 bases sitting between them. This CDR3 is built from 16 residues. Germline CDR1 reads MNHNS; CDR2 reads SASEGT. In DNA, the CDR3 is TGTGCCAGCAGTGAAGAGGTTGTAGTAGGTCGTTATGGCTACACCTTC. Translated, it gives CASSEEVVVGRYGYTF.

V and J are TRBV30 and TRBJ1-6; 8 bases align to TRBD1. The length of the CDR3 is 15 residues. CDR1 is GTSNPN, CDR2 SVGIG, per germline (reference sequence). Trimming took 4 bases from V and 8 from J; bases not matched to a gene: 10. CDR3 residues: CAWNKPGTGYSPLHF. The CDR3 DNA reads as TGTGCCTGGAACAAACCCGGGACAGGCTATTCACCCCTCCACTTT.

This chain uses TRBV7-9 with TRBJ2-7; D not certain. Per germline, CDR1 SEHNR and CDR2 FQNEAQ (reference sequence). Trimming took off 5 bases at V and 5 bases at J, with 13 bases between the two ends. This CDR3 is built from 13 residues. CDR3 in amino acids: CASSPGPQHEQYF. The CDR3 DNA sequence: TGTGCCAGCAGCCCCGGGCCTCAACACGAGCAGTACTTC.

The chain uses TRBV5-1 and TRBJ2-7; TRBD2 is a possible D gene (5 bases). V was shortened by 3 bases and J by 1 base, with 17 bases between the two germline ends. Germline loops: CDR1 SGHRS, CDR2 YFSETQ. The CDR3 covers 16 residues. CDR3 bases: TGCGCCAGCAGCTCGAATGACCAGCGGTTTTCCTACGAGCAGTACTTC. Translating it yields CASSSNDQRFSYEQYF.

The chain employs TRBV5-1 and TRBJ2-7, with TRBD2 matching over 9 bases. V shed 3 bases and J 9 bases; nucleotides not matched to a gene: 7. The CDR3 has 13 residues. Germline values: CDR1 SGHRS, CDR2 YFSETQ. In nucleotides, the CDR3 is TGCGCCAGCAGCTGGACTAGCGAGAGTCTGCAGTACTTC. This translates into CASSWTSESLQYF. Based on the CDR3 plus reference TRBV5-1 and TRBJ2-7, the full variable domain is KAGVTQTPRYLIKTRGQQVTLSCSPISGHRSVSWYQQTPGQGLQFLFEYFSETQRNKGNFPGRFSGRQFSNSRSEMNVSTLELGDSALYLCASSWTSESLQYFGPGTRLTVT.

The rearrangement uses TRBV10-1 and TRBJ2-5; D gene uncertain. CDR1 and CDR2 (germline): WNHNN, SYGVQD (reference sequence). Trimming shortened V by 8 bases and J by 5 bases, and 6 bases separated the two germline ends. CDR3 length equals 10 residues. CDR3 sequence: CASDTETQYF. In DNA form, the CDR3 reads TGCGCCAGCGATACCGAGACCCAGTACTTC.

V and J are TRBV9 and TRBJ2-1; D is tentatively TRBD1 or TRBD2 (5 bases each). With 3 bases removed from V and 4 bases from J, the gap between germline ends came to 17 bases. The CDR3 covers 16 residues. Per germline, CDR1 SGDLS and CDR2 YYNGEE. The CDR3 nucleotides are TGTGCCAGCAGCGAGCGGAGTCCTAGGGGATACAATGAGCAGTTCTTC. Protein: CASSERSPRGYNEQFF.

CDR3 in amino acids: CASSSQGNEQYF. CDR3 bases: TGTGCCAGCTCATCTCAGGGTAACGAGCAGTACTTC. The chain combines TRBV18 with TRBJ2-7; D is perhaps TRBD1 (5 bases). The germline V gene has CDR1 KGHSH and CDR2 LQKENI. The CDR3 has 12 amino acids. V shed 5 bases and J shed 5 bases, with 10 bases lying between them.

J is TRBJ2-7 and V is TRBV11-3; the D gene is possibly TRBD2 (5 bases). This CDR3 region has 15 residues. CDR1 is SGHNT and CDR2 is YENEEA in the germline V gene. V was pared by 1 base and J by 5 bases, with 15 bases between. The CDR3, as DNA: TGTGCCAGCAGCTTAGGGAGAAGTAGCGCGAACGAGCAGTACTTC. It is translated as CASSLGRSSANEQYF.

This clone was recorded once. This chain joins TRBV15 and TRBJ1-2, with D possibly being TRBD1 (5 bases). The CDR3 extends over 14 amino acids. Between the trimmed V and J ends, which lost 4 bases and 8 bases, there was a span of 17 bases. From germline, CDR1 is LNHNV and CDR2 YYDKDF (reference sequence). The DNA of the CDR3 is TGTGCCACCAGCATGACCGGGGCATCGGGCGGCTACACCTTC. It encodes CATSMTGASGGYTF.

This clone was counted once. The rearrangement links TRBV19 to TRBJ1-1, with D perhaps TRBD1 (5 bases). The CDR3 covers 13 residues. V lost 6 bases and J 6 bases, leaving 14 bases between the germline ends. The germline V gene encodes CDR1 LNHDA and CDR2 SQIVND (reference sequence). This CDR3 is CASSRFRDPEAFF. The CDR3 nucleotides are TGTGCCAGTAGCCGTTTCAGGGATCCTGAAGCTTTCTTT.

The chain recombines TRBV20-1 with TRBJ2-3; perhaps TRBD1 as D (6 bases). In germline, CDR1 is DFQATT, CDR2 SNEGSKA (reference sequence). CDR3 length: 11 amino acids. V shed 5 bases and J shed 6 bases, with 9 bases lying between them. The CDR3 nucleotides read TGCAGTGCTCGGCAGGGGGATACGCAGTATTTT. It encodes CSARQGDTQYF.

The chain links TRBV30 to TRBJ1-1; 10 positions agree with TRBD1. The CDR3 is 14 amino acids. Trimming removed 2 bases from V and 6 bases from J; junction bases left unmatched: 6. The germline gives CDR1 GTSNPN, CDR2 SVGIG (reference sequence). CDR3 in DNA: TGTGCCTGGAGTAGACAGGGGGCAACCCCTGAAGCTTTCTTT. Translation: CAWSRQGATPEAFF.

The V and J genes are TRBV2 and TRBJ2-5; 10 nucleotides align to TRBD1. The J segment lost 2 bases and the V segment lost 4 bases, leaving 4 bases of the junction unmatched. CDR3 length: 15 amino acids. CDR1 is SNHLY and CDR2 is FYNNEI in the germline V gene. Here the CDR3 reads CASSVRDRGQETQYF. The CDR3 nucleotides are TGTGCCAGCAGTGTCCGGGACAGGGGTCAAGAGACCCAGTACTTC.

This chain uses TRBV7-8 with TRBJ1-4; D perhaps matches TRBD1 (6 bases). The V gene lost 4 bases and the J gene lost 11 bases, with 8 bases spanning the gap. Per germline, CDR1 SGHVS and CDR2 FQNEAQ. There are 11 residues in the CDR3. The chain's CDR3 is CASSYGQKLFF. As DNA, the CDR3 is TGTGCCAGCAGCTACGGACAGAAACTGTTTTTT.

The chain joins TRBV5-1 to TRBJ2-4; no reliable D call. CDR1 SGHRS and CDR2 YFSETQ come from the germline V gene. The length of the CDR3 is 16 residues. The V end lost 1 base, the J end lost 0 bases, and 11 bases lay between the germline ends. CDR3 residues: CASSLSGVLAKNIQYF. CDR3 DNA: TGCGCCAGCAGCTTGTCAGGAGTTCTAGCCAAAAACATTCAGTACTTC.

As concerns this clone: Other DNA sequences in the same sample also yield this CDR3. This rearrangement joins TRBV6-5 to TRBJ2-7, with D perhaps TRBD1 (5 bases). Germline loops: CDR1 MNHEY, CDR2 SVGAGI. CDR3 length: 15 residues. Trimming shortened V by 6 bases and J by 1 base, and 16 bases separated the two germline ends. The CDR3 nucleotides are TGTGCCAGCAGCTCCCCCCAGGGCGTATCCTACGAGCAGTACTTC. Translating gives CASSSPQGVSYEQYF.

The chain couples TRBV18 to TRBJ2-7, with D unresolved. Germline V gives CDR1 KGHSH, CDR2 LQKENI. Trimming pared 6 bases from V and 7 bases from J, leaving 13 bases between. The CDR3 runs to 12 residues. In nucleotides, the CDR3 is TGTGCCAGCTCGTCAGTCCTCGGAGAGCAGTACTTC. The encoded protein is CASSSVLGEQYF. Full variable domain (outside the CDR3, taken from reference TRBV18 and TRBJ2-7): NAGVMQNPRHLVRRRGQEARLRCSPMKGHSHVYWYRQLPEEGLKFMVYLQKENIIDESGMPKERFSAEFPKEGPSILRIQQVVRGDSAAYFCASSSVLGEQYFGPGTRLTVT.

The rearrangement uses TRBV18 and TRBJ1-4, with D perhaps TRBD1 (5 bases). V gave up 2 bases and J gave up 1 base, with 8 bases separating them. This CDR3 comprises 15 residues. CDR1 is KGHSH, CDR2 LQKENI, per germline. In DNA, the CDR3 is TGTGCCAGCTCACCAGGGGCAGGAACTAATGAAAAACTGTTTTTT. Encoded protein: CASSPGAGTNEKLFF.

The J gene is TRBJ1-3, the V gene TRBV9, with unresolved D. The CDR3 spans 16 residues. Per germline, CDR1 SGDLS and CDR2 YYNGEE. V lost 2 bases and J 0 bases, leaving 12 bases between the germline ends. For the CDR3, the DNA is TGTGCCAGCAGCGTGGCCCCAGCACCCTCTGGAAACACCATATATTTT. This translates into CASSVAPAPSGNTIYF.

The chain joins TRBV29-1 to TRBJ1-2; 8 bases line up with TRBD1. Unmatched junction bases numbered 10, after V lost 0 bases and J lost 7 bases. The CDR3 totals 15 residues. Germline CDR1 reads SQVTM; CDR2 reads ANQGSEA. The CDR3 reads CSVEENQGAVGGYTF. DNA of the CDR3: TGCAGCGTTGAAGAAAATCAGGGGGCGGTAGGTGGCTACACCTTC.

In the case of this clone: An end of the junction does not agree with germline; a read error may underlie this. This sequence joins TRBV11-1 and TRBJ2-5; possible D gene TRBD2, 5 bases. Judging by the DNA end, TRBJ2-7 fits better; the J call may be wrong. The CDR3 is made up of 16 amino acids. CDR1 and CDR2 (germline): SGHAT, FQDESV (reference sequence). The CDR3: CASRLEMGAESYEQYF. CDR3 nucleotides: TGTGCCAGCAGGTTAGAGATGGGAGCGGAGTCCTACGAGCAGTACTTC.